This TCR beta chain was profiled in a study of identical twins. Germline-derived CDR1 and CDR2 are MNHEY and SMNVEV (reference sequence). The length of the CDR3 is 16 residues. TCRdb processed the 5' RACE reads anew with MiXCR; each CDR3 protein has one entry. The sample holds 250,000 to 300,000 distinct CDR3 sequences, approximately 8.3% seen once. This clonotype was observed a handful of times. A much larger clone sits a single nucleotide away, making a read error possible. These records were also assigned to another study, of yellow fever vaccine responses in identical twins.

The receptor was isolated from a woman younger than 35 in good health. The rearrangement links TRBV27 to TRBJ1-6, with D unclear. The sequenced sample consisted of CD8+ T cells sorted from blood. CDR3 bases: TGTGCCAGCAGTTTTTCTGGGCCGGGGTCGAATTCACCCCTCCTCTTT. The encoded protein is CASSFSGPGSNSPLLF.